This T cell receptor (beta chain) was observed in a study of T-cell reconstitution after alpha-beta-depleted transplantation in children. Points from the study as a whole: T-cell counts and diversity at one year post-transplant came mainly from newly produced T cells. High day-60 TCRbeta diversity in some patients came from surviving recipient T cells and thymic progenitors. Two months or so post-transplant, alpha-beta T cells reportedly derived from several hundred expanded graft clones.

Researchers prepared the TCRbeta library using unique molecular identifiers, the study reports. TCRdb analysed the PCR reads with MiXCR anew, one entry per CDR3 protein. This table has 120,000 or so distinct CDR3 sequences, about 23% appearing once. This clonotype was counted ten times or more. Its specificity is unknown. The CDR3 covers 14 residues. V was clipped by 5 bases and J by 3 bases, with 14 bases between them. The chain combines TRBV12-3 or TRBV12-4 with TRBJ2-7, with a tentative D call TRBD1 (5 bases). The material sequenced was PBMCs, mostly from graft donor cells, taken 180 days after TCRalphabeta/CD19-depleted stem cell transplant. The TCR originated in a male patient aged 2-15 years who had a stem cell transplant for chronic granulomatous disease, so the T cells may come from the graft donor. The CDR3 DNA is TGTGCCAGCAGTCCTCAGGGTTCCCTCTACGAGCAGTACTTC. Its translation is CASSPQGSLYEQYF.